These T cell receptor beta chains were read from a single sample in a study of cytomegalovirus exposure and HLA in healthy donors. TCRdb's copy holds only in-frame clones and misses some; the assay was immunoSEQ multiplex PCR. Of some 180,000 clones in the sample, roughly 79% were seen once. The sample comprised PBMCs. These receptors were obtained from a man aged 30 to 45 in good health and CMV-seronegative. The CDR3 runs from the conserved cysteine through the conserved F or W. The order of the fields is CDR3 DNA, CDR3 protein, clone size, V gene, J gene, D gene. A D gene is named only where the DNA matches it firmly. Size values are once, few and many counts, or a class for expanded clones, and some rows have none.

CDR3nt: TGTGCCAGCAGCGCCGGGCAGGGGGCAGGCCAGCCCCAGCATTTT
CDR3aa: CASSAGQGAGQPQHF
abundance: .
v_gene: TRBV4-2
j_gene: TRBJ1-5
d_gene: TRBD1

CDR3nt: TGTGCCAGCAGCTTAGGGGTACAGGGGGATACGCAGTATTTT
CDR3aa: CASSLGVQGDTQYF
abundance: .
v_gene: TRBV7-9
j_gene: TRBJ2-3
d_gene: TRBD1

CDR3nt: TGTGCCAGCAGCGAGGGGGCTCTGAACACTGAAGCTTTCTTT
CDR3aa: CASSEGALNTEAFF
abundance: .
v_gene: TRBV28
j_gene: TRBJ1-1
d_gene: TRBD1

CDR3nt: TGCGCCAGCAGCTTGGCGGGGGAGACCCAGTACTTC
CDR3aa: CASSLAGETQYF
abundance: .
v_gene: TRBV5-1
j_gene: TRBJ2-5
d_gene: .

CDR3nt: TGCGCCAGCAGGGGGACTAGCGGGCGATACGAGCAGTACTTC
CDR3aa: CASRGTSGRYEQYF
abundance: few
v_gene: TRBV10-2
j_gene: TRBJ2-7
d_gene: TRBD2

CDR3nt: TGTGCCAGCAGCAGCGGGAGTGGGACCCAGTACTTC
CDR3aa: CASSSGSGTQYF
abundance: few
v_gene: TRBV5-5
j_gene: TRBJ2-5
d_gene: TRBD2

CDR3nt: TGTGCCTGGGACACCTTCTCCTACGAGCAGTACTTC
CDR3aa: CAWDTFSYEQYF
abundance: .
v_gene: TRBV7-6
j_gene: TRBJ2-7
d_gene: .

CDR3nt: TGTGCCAGCGGGAATGGCTACACCTTC
CDR3aa: CASGNGYTF
abundance: .
v_gene: TRBV19
j_gene: TRBJ1-2
d_gene: .

CDR3nt: TGTGCCAGCAGTGACAGATCGAACACCGGGGAGCTGTTTTTT
CDR3aa: CASSDRSNTGELFF
abundance: .
v_gene: TRBV2
j_gene: TRBJ2-2
d_gene: .

CDR3nt: TGTGCCAGCAGTGAAGCGCGGGTCTGGGGCGAGCAGTACTTC
CDR3aa: CASSEARVWGEQYF
abundance: once
v_gene: TRBV6-1
j_gene: TRBJ2-7
d_gene: .